One T cell receptor (beta chain) is described in this entry. The data stem from a study of blood T cell repertoires in COVID-19. On the study more broadly: COVID-19 samples collected from the United States, Italy and Spain covered acute and convalescent phases.

V was cut by 2 bases and J by 0 bases, with 8 bases left in between. CDR3 length: 14 residues. CDR1 is SGHDT, CDR2 YYEEEE, per germline. Per the original methods: Amplification from reference gene primers served as the basis for estimated nucleated cell counts. Profiled with immunoSEQ multiplex PCR; TCRdb holds only in-frame clones, not every one. Clonal size and the V and J genes are those of that table, whereas D and trimming came from the DNA. The profile shows about 190,000 clones, about 88% of them singletons. The TCR comes from a woman between 40 and 50 years old who had recovered from COVID-19. Sequencing used peripheral blood. V is TRBV5-6 and J is TRBJ1-2; no firm D call. The CDR3 DNA follows: TGTGCCAGCAGCTTTTCAGGTTCTAACTATGGCTACACCTTC. It specifies CASSFSGSNYGYTF. The full variable domain, with the rest looked up from reference TRBV5-6 and TRBJ1-2, is DAGVTQSPTHLIKTRGQQVTLRCSPKSGHDTVSWYQQALGQGPQFIFQYYEEEERQRGNFPDRFSGHQFPNYSSELNVNALLLGDSALYLCASSFSGSNYGYTFGSGTRLTVV.